Listed below are T cell receptor beta chains from one sample, sequenced in a study of blood T cells in healthy people across ages. TCRdb called the 5' RACE reads again in MiXCR, with one record for every CDR3 protein. The sample lists about 1 million distinct CDR3 sequences, 35% to 55% occurring once. Material for sequencing was blood. These TCRs come from a woman aged 60-75 years in good health. CDR3s include the opening cysteine and the closing phenylalanine or tryptophan. A D gene is named only where the DNA matches it firmly. Size tells how often a clone was seen (once, few, many) or the class of an expanded clone, and some rows leave it out.

TRBJ2-7	TRBV13	-	TRBD2	CASSEGEGDYEQYF	TGTGCCAGCAGCGAAGGGGAGGGAGACTACGAGCAGTACTTC
TRBJ2-1	TRBV4-1	-	-	CASSQERGVSGQFF	TGCGCCAGCAGCCAAGAACGAGGGGTTAGTGGTCAGTTCTTC
TRBJ1-4	TRBV12-3/TRBV12-4	few	TRBD1	CASSWGQGDEKLFF	TGTGCCAGCAGTTGGGGACAGGGTGATGAAAAACTGTTTTTT
TRBJ2-1	TRBV2	-	TRBD1	CASTPGQSHNEQFF	TGTGCCAGCACCCCGGGACAGTCCCACAATGAGCAGTTCTTC
TRBJ1-5	TRBV15	-	TRBD1	CATSRERGLPQHF	TGTGCCACCAGCAGAGAGAGGGGGCTTCCCCAGCATTTT
TRBJ1-6	TRBV5-8	-	-	CASSLFGPGLGWRSPLHF	TGTGCCAGCAGCTTGTTTGGTCCGGGGTTGGGATGGAGATCACCCCTCCACTTT
TRBJ1-5	TRBV6-1	few	TRBD1	CASSVQGKGQPQHF	TGTGCCAGCAGTGTACAGGGGAAGGGTCAGCCCCAGCATTTT
TRBJ2-1	TRBV28	-	TRBD2	CASRLAGAKQFF	TGTGCCAGCAGGCTAGCGGGGGCTAAGCAGTTCTTC
TRBJ2-2	TRBV9	-	TRBD2	CASSVRAGTGELFF	TGTGCCAGCAGCGTAAGAGCGGGAACCGGGGAGCTGTTTTTT
TRBJ2-7	TRBV29-1	few	TRBD1	CSIEDRDRGTYEQYF	TGCAGCATAGAAGACCGGGACAGGGGGACCTACGAGCAGTACTTC
TRBJ2-1	TRBV5-1	-	-	CASSLAVQGGYNEQFF	TGCGCCAGCAGCTTGGCAGTTCAGGGGGGGTACAATGAGCAGTTCTTC
TRBJ1-2	TRBV27	-	TRBD1	CASSSGQGVFGYTF	TGTGCCAGCAGTTCTGGACAGGGGGTTTTTGGCTACACCTTC
TRBJ2-5	TRBV9	-	TRBD2	CASSVTLAGGDKSTQYF	TGTGCCAGCAGCGTCACTCTAGCGGGAGGAGACAAGTCGACCCAGTACTTC
TRBJ1-2	TRBV7-2	few	-	CASSLAPGANYGYTF	TGTGCCAGCAGCTTAGCTCCAGGGGCTAACTATGGCTACACCTTC
TRBJ2-1	TRBV7-8	few	TRBD2	CASSFTPGLATRSSYNEQFF	TGTGCCAGCAGCTTCACACCGGGACTAGCGACCCGAAGCTCCTACAATGAGCAGTTCTTC
TRBJ2-5	TRBV20-1	-	TRBD2	CSATVQLAGIKETQYF	TGCAGTGCTACTGTCCAACTAGCGGGGATAAAAGAGACCCAGTACTTC
TRBJ2-1	TRBV29-1	-	-	CSVPSVGTEQFF	TGCAGCGTCCCCTCGGTAGGGACAGAGCAGTTCTTC
TRBJ2-5	TRBV20-1	-	TRBD2	CSASPRSGKGLETQYF	TGCAGTGCTAGCCCCCGTAGCGGGAAGGGGCTTGAGACCCAGTACTTC
TRBJ1-2	TRBV9	few	-	CASSVGKGTMNGYTF	TGTGCCAGCAGCGTAGGAAAGGGGACTATGAATGGCTACACCTTC
TRBJ2-4	TRBV3-1	many	-	CASSSRGENIQYF	TGTGCCAGCAGCTCCCGAGGGGAGAACATTCAGTACTTC
TRBJ2-4	TRBV29-1	few	-	CSAGGDIQYF	TGCAGCGCAGGGGGGGACATTCAGTACTTC
TRBJ2-3	TRBV27	-	-	CASSLSIGASTQYF	TGTGCCAGCAGTTTATCGATCGGGGCCAGTACGCAGTATTTT
TRBJ1-2	TRBV12-3/TRBV12-4	few	-	CASSLGRIYGYTF	TGTGCCAGCAGTTTAGGACGGATCTATGGCTACACCTTC
TRBJ2-5	TRBV28	-	-	CASSNVVREQYF	TGTGCCAGCAGTAACGTGGTACGGGAGCAGTACTTC
TRBJ1-1	TRBV27	-	-	CASGEGIRAAFF	TGTGCCAGCGGGGAGGGGATCAGGGCGGCTTTCTTT
TRBJ2-7	TRBV20-1	-	-	CSTIRQGGAEQYF	TGCAGTACCATCAGGCAGGGGGGCGCCGAGCAGTACTTC
TRBJ2-1	TRBV5-1	few	TRBD2	CASSFRLAGGYNEQFF	TGCGCCAGCAGCTTCCGACTAGCGGGAGGCTACAATGAGCAGTTCTTC
TRBJ2-1	TRBV7-3	-	-	CASSPNNPSYNEQFF	TGTGCCAGCAGCCCGAATAACCCCTCCTACAATGAGCAGTTCTTC
TRBJ2-1	TRBV29-1	few	-	CSVGRGTYNEQFF	TGCAGCGTTGGTCGTGGGACCTACAATGAGCAGTTCTTC
TRBJ2-7	TRBV11-2	once	TRBD2	CASSVAGGPLYEQYF	TGTGCCAGCAGCGTAGCGGGAGGACCCCTCTACGAGCAGTACTTC
TRBJ2-5	TRBV20-1	-	TRBD1	CSARWDRAHQETQYF	TGCAGTGCTAGATGGGACAGGGCTCACCAAGAGACCCAGTACTTC
TRBJ2-1	TRBV19	many	-	CASGGGGNEQFF	TGTGCCAGTGGGGGAGGGGGCAATGAGCAGTTCTTC
TRBJ1-5	TRBV27	-	TRBD1	CASSSLGQANEPQHF	TGTGCCAGCAGTTCACTGGGACAGGCCAATGAGCCCCAGCATTTT
TRBJ2-1	TRBV30	few	TRBD1	CAWRRGLNEQFF	TGTGCCTGGAGGAGGGGGCTTAATGAGCAGTTCTTC
TRBJ2-4	TRBV10-3	-	TRBD2	CATATAGVDKNIQYF	TGTGCCACCGCTACAGCGGGAGTGGATAAAAACATTCAGTACTTC
TRBJ2-1	TRBV7-9	few	TRBD2	CASSFQAGAGEQFF	TGTGCCAGCAGCTTTCAAGCGGGAGCTGGTGAGCAGTTCTTC
TRBJ2-6	TRBV6-6	-	-	CASSSGGGANVLTF	TGTGCCAGCAGTTCTGGTGGTGGGGCCAACGTCCTGACTTTC
TRBJ1-6	TRBV4-1	once	-	CASSQDSIGPYNSPLHF	TGCGCCAGCAGCCAAGATTCTATAGGGCCATATAATTCACCCCTCCACTTT
TRBJ2-1	TRBV20-1	-	-	CSATLGRIVRGNEQFF	TGCAGTGCTACCCTCGGTCGTATCGTGAGAGGTAATGAGCAGTTCTTC
TRBJ2-1	TRBV6-5	-	-	CASSYRGGGYNEQFF	TGTGCCAGCAGTTATCGGGGCGGAGGTTACAATGAGCAGTTCTTC
TRBJ2-7	TRBV20-1	-	-	CSASPVDRPYEQYF	TGCAGTGCCTCCCCAGTAGACCGACCCTACGAGCAGTACTTC
TRBJ2-3	TRBV28	-	-	CASSFGLGTDTQYF	TGTGCCAGCAGTTTCGGACTTGGCACAGATACGCAGTATTTT
TRBJ2-3	TRBV10-3	-	-	CAISESRVTDTQYF	TGTGCCATCAGTGAGTCGAGGGTCACAGATACGCAGTATTTT